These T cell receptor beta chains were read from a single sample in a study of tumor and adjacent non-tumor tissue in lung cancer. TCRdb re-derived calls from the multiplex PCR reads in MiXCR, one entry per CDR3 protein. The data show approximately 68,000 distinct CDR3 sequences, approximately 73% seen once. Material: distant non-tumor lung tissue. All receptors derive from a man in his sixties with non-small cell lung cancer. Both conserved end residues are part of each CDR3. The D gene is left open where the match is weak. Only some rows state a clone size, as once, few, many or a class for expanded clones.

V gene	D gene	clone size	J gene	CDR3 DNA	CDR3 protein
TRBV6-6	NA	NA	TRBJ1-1	TGTACCAGCAGTTACAAAAAGGGAGATACTGAAGCTCTCTTT	CTSSYKKGDTEALF
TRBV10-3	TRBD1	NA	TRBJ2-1	TGTGCCATCAGTGATTCACAGGGGGTTCGAGGCAATGAGCAGTTCTTC	CAISDSQGVRGNEQFF
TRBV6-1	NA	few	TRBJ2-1	TGTGCCAGCAGTGGACTACAGGGAAGGAGTCGGAATGAACAGTTCTTC	CASSGLQGRSRNEQFF
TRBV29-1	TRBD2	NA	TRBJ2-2	TGCGGCGTTCCCAGGCGGACTAGCGACACCGGGGAGCTGTTTTTT	CGVPRRTSDTGELFF
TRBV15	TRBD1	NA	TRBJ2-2	TGTGCCACCAACAGAGAGAGGACAGGCGGTACCACCCCGCGGAACACCCGGGAGCTGTTTTTT	CATNRERTGGTTPRNTRELFF
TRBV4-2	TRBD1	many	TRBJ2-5	TGTGCCAGCAGCCAAGGAGGGTGGGCAGGGGGAAAAGAGACCCAGTACTTC	CASSQGGWAGGKETQYF
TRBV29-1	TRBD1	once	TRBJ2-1	TGCAGCGTCCCTGGGACAGGGCAAACTAGCATGAGCTTAAATGAGCAGTTCTTC	CSVPGTGQTSMSLNEQFF
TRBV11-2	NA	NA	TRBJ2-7	TGTGCCGGCAGCTTAGATGAATCCGCACCCCCCGGCTACTACGAACAGTACTTC	CAGSLDESAPPGYYEQYF
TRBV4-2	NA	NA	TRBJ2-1	TGTGCCAACAGCCAAGGACTTCAATTTACACAGGGTAATTCCTACAATGAGGTGTTCTTC	CANSQGLQFTQGNSYNEVFF
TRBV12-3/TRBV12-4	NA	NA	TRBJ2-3	TGTGCTAGCAGTTTTCGGGTCCCAAGCACATATACGCAGTATTTT	CASSFRVPSTYTQYF
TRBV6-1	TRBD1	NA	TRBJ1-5	TGTGTCAACACCCACCTGTGCGGGACAGAGAATGAGCCCCAGCATTTT	CVNTHLCGTENEPQHF
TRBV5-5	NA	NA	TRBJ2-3	TGTGCCAGCAGCCCGTTGGGAGAGCAGCCAGATACGCAGTATTTT	CASSPLGEQPDTQYF
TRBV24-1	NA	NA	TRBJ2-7	TGTGCGATGGACCCTTCTGTTGACTCCTACGAGCAGTACTTC	CAMDPSVDSYEQYF
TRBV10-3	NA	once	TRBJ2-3	TGTGCCATCAGTGAGGGGGGTCCCATGGATGCGCAGTATTTT	CAISEGGPMDAQYF
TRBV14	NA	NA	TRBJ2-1	TGTGCCAGCAGCCACGGACTAACTTGGTACAATGAGCAATTCTTC	CASSHGLTWYNEQFF
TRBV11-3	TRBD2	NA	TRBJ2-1	TGTGCCAGCAACTTTGGGACTAGCGGGAGTGAGCAGTCCTTC	CASNFGTSGSEQSF
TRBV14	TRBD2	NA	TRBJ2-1	TGTGTCAGCAGCCATTCTAGCGGGAGTGGAAATGAGCAGTTCTTC	CVSSHSSGSGNEQFF
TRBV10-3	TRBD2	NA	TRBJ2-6	TGTGCCATCAGTGAACATGGGATTAGCGGGAGGGATTATGGGGCCAACGTCCTGACTTTC	CAISEHGISGRDYGANVLTF
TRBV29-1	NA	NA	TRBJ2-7	TGCAGCACCACGGGGAGTCCCGAGCAGTACTTC	CSTTGSPEQYF
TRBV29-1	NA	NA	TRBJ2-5	TGCAGCGTTGACTCGGATAGGACCCAGTACTTC	CSVDSDRTQYF
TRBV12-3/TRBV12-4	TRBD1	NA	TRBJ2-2	TGTGTCGACAGTTACAGGGGGATTGAAGGGGAGCTGTATTTT	CVDSYRGIEGELYF
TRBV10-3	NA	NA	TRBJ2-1	TGTGCCATCAGTATTGGGACTGGGGAGCAGTTCTTC	CAISIGTGEQFF
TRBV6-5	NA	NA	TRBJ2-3	TGCGCCAGCAGTCTCGAGGGTATTGGCACAGATGCGCAGTATTTT	CASSLEGIGTDAQYF